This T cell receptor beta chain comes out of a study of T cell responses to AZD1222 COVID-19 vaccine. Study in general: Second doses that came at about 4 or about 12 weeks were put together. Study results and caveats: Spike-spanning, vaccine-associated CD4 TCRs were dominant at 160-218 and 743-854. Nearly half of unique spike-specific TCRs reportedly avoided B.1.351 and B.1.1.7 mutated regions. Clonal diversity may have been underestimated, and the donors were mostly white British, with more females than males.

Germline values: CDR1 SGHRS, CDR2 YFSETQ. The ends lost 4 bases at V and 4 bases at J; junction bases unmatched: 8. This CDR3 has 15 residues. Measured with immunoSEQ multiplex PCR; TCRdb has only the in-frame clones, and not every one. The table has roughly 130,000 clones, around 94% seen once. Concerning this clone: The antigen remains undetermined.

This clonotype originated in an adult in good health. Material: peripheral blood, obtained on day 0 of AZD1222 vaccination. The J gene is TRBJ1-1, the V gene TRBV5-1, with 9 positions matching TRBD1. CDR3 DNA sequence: TGCGCCAGCAGCCAGCTACAGGGGGCTGGCACTGAAGCTTTCTTT. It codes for CASSQLQGAGTEAFF.